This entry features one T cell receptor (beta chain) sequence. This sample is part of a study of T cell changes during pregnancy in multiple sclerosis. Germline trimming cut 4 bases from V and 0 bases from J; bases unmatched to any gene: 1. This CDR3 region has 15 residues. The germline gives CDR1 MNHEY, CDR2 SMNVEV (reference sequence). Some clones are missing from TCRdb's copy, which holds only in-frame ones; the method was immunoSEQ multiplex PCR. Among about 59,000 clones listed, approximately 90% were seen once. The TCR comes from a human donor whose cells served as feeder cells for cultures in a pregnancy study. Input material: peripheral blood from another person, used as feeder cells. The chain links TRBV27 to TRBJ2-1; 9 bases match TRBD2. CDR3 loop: CASSSSGTSYNEQFF. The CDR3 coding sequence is TGTGCCAGCAGTTCTAGCGGGACCTCCTACAATGAGCAGTTCTTC.